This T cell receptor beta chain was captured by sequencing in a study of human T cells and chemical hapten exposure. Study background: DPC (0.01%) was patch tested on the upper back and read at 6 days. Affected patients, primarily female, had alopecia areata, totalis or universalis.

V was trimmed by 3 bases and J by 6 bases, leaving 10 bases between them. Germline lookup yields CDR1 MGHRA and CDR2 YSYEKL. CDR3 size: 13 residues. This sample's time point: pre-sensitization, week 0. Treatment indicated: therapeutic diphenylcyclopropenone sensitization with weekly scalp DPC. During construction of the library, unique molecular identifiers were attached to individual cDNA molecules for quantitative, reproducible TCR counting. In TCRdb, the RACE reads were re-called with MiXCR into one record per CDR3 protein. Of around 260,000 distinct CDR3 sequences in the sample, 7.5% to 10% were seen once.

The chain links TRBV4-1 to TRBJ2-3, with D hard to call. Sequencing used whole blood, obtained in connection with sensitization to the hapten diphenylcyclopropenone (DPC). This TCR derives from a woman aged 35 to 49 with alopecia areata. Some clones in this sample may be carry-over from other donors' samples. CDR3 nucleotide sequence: TGCGCCAGCAGCCAGCTCATTTTGGATACGCAGTATTTT. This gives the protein CASSQLILDTQYF.